This T cell receptor (beta chain) was identified during a study of vaccination and CD4 T cells after COVID-19. The Oncomine TCR Beta short-read assay was what sequenced the DNA obtained from cultured CD4+ T cells. Investigators isolated genomic DNA from cultured CD4+ T cells. TCRdb reanalysed the PCR reads using MiXCR and keeps one entry per CDR3 protein. The sample contains 12,000 or so distinct CDR3 sequences, about 50% of which appear only once. Only a few counts were recorded for this clonotype. Its specificity is not known. Regarding treatment: approximately 10-day PBMC culture with coronavirus spike peptide pools or control peptides (ViraFEST assay). V shed 7 bases and J shed 8 bases, with 17 bases lying between them. The CDR3 length is 13 residues. Germline CDR1 reads SGHTA; CDR2 reads FQGNSA. Study observations and caveats: Within convalescent individuals, 304 out of 307 vaccine-specific clones proved to be spike mono-reactive.

This clonotype was obtained from a human donor who had recovered from COVID-19. Material: CD4+ T cells from blood, cultured in vitro. The chain carries TRBV7-2 and TRBJ1-2; D call uncertain. This CDR3 reads CASIQDRFLGYTF. The CDR3 nucleotides are TGTGCCAGCATTCAAGACCGGTTCCTAGGCTACACCTTC.